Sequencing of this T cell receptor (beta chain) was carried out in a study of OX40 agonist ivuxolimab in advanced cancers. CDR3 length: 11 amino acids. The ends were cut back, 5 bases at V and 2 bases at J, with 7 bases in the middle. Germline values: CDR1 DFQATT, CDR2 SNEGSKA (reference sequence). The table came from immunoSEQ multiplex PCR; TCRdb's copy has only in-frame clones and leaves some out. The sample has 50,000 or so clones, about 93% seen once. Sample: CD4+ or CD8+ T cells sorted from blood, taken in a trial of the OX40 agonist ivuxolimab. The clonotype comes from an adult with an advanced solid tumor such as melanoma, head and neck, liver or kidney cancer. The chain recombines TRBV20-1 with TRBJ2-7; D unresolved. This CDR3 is CSAPEPYEQYF. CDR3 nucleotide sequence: TGCAGTGCTCCCGAACCCTACGAGCAGTACTTC.